Below are 5 T cell receptor beta chains sequenced from a single sample in a study of cytomegalovirus exposure and HLA in healthy donors. The PCR was carried out with 60 Vbeta primers and 13 Jbeta primers. Sequencing used immunoSEQ multiplex PCR; TCRdb keeps in-frame clones, though not all of them. In the table there are around 150,000 clones, about three quarters of which are singletons. The sequencing input was PBMCs. The receptors were sampled from a young man in good health and CMV-seropositive.

The chain employs TRBV6-5 and TRBJ2-3; TRBD2 might be the D (6 bases). V gave up 3 bases and J gave up 6 bases, with 13 bases separating them. The CDR3 has 14 amino acids. CDR1 MNHEY and CDR2 SVGAGI come from the germline V gene. For the CDR3, the DNA is TGTGCCAGCAGTTATGGGGGGTGGGGGGATACGCAGTATTTT. Protein sequence: CASSYGGWGDTQYF.

The V and J genes are TRBV2 and TRBJ2-7; 10 bases are shared with TRBD2. The CDR3 length is 14 residues. V lost 8 bases, J lost 6 bases, and 10 bases stayed unmatched. Germline assignment: CDR1 SNHLY and CDR2 FYNNEI. Here the CDR3 reads CASATASGSCEQYF. CDR3 bases: TGTGCCAGCGCGACCGCTAGCGGGAGTTGCGAGCAGTACTTC. The complete variable domain, with remaining parts taken from reference TRBV2 and TRBJ2-7, reads EPEVTQTPSHQVTQMGQEVILRCVPISNHLYFYWYRQILGQKVEFLVSFYNNEISEKSEIFDDQFSVERPDGSNFTLKIRSTKLEDSAMYFCASATASGSCEQYFGPGTRLTVT.

The rearrangement joins TRBV5-4 to TRBJ1-1; D ambiguous. V was shortened by 0 bases and J by 6 bases, with 18 bases between the two germline ends. Germline V gives CDR1 SGHNT, CDR2 YYREEE (reference sequence). The CDR3 runs 16 residues. This CDR3 reads CASSLVRGYGGSEAFF. Written as DNA, the CDR3 is TGTGCCAGCAGCTTGGTTCGCGGTTACGGAGGTTCTGAAGCTTTCTTT. The whole variable domain, filled in from reference TRBV5-4 and TRBJ1-1, reads ETGVTQSPTHLIKTRGQQVTLRCSSQSGHNTVSWYQQALGQGPQFIFQYYREEENGRGNFPPRFSGLQFPNYSSELNVNALELDDSALYLCASSLVRGYGGSEAFFGQGTRLTVV.

The genes are TRBV19 and TRBJ2-5; TRBD2 matches at 8 bases. This CDR3 is built from 15 residues. The germline V gene has CDR1 LNHDA and CDR2 SQIVND (reference sequence). Trimming at V came to 6 bases and at J to 4 bases, leaving 10 bases not matched to a gene. CDR3 region: CASSPGGGRGETQYF. The CDR3 region has the DNA TGTGCCAGTAGCCCCGGGGGGGGGCGCGGAGAGACCCAGTACTTC.

The CDR3 reads CAWKRTGGNEQYF. The CDR3, as DNA: TGTGCCTGGAAAAGGACAGGGGGCAACGAGCAGTACTTC. This chain links TRBV30 with TRBJ2-7; the match to TRBD1 covers 11 bases. CDR1 is GTSNPN, CDR2 SVGIG, per germline (reference sequence). J lost 5 bases, V lost 4 bases, and 4 bases had no gene match. CDR3 size: 13 residues.